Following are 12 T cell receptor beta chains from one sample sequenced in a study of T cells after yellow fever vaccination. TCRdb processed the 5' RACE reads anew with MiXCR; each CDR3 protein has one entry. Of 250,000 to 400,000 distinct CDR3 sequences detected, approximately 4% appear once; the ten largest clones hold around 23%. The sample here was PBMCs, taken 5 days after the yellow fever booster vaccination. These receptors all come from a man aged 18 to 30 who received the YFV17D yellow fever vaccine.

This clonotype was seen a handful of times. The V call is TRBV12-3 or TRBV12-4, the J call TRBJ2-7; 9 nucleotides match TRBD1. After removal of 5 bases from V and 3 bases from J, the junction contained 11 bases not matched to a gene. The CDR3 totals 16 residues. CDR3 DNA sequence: TGTGCCAGCAGTAATGGGACAGGGCGGATCTTCTACGAGCAGTACTTC. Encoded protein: CASSNGTGRIFYEQYF.

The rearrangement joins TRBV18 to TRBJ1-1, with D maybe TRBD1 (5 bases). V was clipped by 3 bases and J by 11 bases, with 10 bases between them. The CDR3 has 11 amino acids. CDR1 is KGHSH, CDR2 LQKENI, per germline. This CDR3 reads CASSPGARAFF. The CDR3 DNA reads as TGTGCCAGCTCACCTGGGGCTCGGGCTTTCTTT.

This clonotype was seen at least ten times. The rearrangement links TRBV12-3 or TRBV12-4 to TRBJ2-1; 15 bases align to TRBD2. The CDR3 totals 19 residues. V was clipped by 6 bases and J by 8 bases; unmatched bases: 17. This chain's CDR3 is CASSPSGTSGGPVRDEQFF. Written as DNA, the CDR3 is TGTGCCAGCAGCCCCTCGGGGACTAGCGGGGGGCCGGTGCGCGATGAGCAGTTCTTC.

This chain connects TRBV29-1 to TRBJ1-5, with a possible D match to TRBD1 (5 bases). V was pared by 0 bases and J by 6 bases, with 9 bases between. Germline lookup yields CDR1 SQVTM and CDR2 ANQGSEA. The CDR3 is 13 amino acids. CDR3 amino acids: CSVEEGLGQPQHF. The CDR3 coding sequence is TGCAGCGTTGAAGAGGGACTTGGTCAGCCCCAGCATTTT.

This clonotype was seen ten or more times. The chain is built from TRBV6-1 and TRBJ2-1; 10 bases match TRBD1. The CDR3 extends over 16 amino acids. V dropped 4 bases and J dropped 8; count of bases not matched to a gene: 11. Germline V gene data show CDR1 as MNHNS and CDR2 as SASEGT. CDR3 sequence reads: CASSGDPGQGSDEQFF. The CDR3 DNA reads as TGTGCCAGCAGTGGAGACCCGGGACAGGGGAGCGATGAGCAGTTCTTC.

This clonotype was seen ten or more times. The CDR3 is CASSKGDVVNTEAFF. CDR3 nucleotide sequence: TGTGCCAGCAGCAAGGGAGACGTAGTGAACACTGAAGCTTTCTTT. This sequence joins TRBV9 and TRBJ1-1; D uncertain. From germline, CDR1 is SGDLS and CDR2 YYNGEE. Trimming pared 4 bases from V and 0 bases from J, leaving 13 bases between. The CDR3 sequence is 15 residues long.

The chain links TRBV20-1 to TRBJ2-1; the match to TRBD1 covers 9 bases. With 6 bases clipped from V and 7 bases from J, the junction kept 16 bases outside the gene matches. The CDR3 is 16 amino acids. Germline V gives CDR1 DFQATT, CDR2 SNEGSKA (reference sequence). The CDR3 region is CSASRPDRGIRNEQFF. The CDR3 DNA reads TGCAGTGCCTCTCGGCCGGACAGGGGAATAAGAAATGAGCAGTTCTTC.

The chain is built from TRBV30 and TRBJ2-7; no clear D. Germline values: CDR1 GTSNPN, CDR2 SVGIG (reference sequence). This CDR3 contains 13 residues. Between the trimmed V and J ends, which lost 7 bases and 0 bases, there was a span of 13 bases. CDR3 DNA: TGTGCCTTACAAGACGGCAGCTCCTACGAGCAGTACTTC. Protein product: CALQDGSSYEQYF.

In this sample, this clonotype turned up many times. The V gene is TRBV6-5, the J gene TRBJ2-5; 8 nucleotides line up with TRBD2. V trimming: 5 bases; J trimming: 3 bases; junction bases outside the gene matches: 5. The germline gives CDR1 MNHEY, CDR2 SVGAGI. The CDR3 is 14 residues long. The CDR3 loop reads CASSPAGGKETQYF. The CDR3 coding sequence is TGTGCCAGCAGTCCTGCGGGGGGCAAAGAGACCCAGTACTTC.

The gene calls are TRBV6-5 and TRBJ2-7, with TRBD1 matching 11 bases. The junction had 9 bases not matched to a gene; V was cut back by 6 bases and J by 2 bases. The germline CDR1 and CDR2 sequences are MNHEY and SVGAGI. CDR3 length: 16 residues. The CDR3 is CASSPVPGQGAYEQYF. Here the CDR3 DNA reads TGTGCCAGCAGCCCCGTACCGGGACAGGGGGCCTACGAGCAGTACTTC.

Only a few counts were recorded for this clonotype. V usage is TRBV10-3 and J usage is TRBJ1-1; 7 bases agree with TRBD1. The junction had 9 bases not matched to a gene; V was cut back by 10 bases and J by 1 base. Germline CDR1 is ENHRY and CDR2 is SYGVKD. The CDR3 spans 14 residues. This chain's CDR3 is CASQTGTQNTEAFF. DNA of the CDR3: TGTGCCAGCCAGACAGGGACTCAGAACACTGAAGCTTTCTTT.

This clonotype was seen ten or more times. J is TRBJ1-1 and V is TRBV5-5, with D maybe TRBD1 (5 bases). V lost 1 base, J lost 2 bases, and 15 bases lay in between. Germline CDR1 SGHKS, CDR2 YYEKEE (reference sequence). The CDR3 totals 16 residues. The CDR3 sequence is CASSLNHQGSNTEAFF. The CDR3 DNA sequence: TGTGCCAGCAGCTTGAACCACCAGGGAAGTAACACTGAAGCTTTCTTT.